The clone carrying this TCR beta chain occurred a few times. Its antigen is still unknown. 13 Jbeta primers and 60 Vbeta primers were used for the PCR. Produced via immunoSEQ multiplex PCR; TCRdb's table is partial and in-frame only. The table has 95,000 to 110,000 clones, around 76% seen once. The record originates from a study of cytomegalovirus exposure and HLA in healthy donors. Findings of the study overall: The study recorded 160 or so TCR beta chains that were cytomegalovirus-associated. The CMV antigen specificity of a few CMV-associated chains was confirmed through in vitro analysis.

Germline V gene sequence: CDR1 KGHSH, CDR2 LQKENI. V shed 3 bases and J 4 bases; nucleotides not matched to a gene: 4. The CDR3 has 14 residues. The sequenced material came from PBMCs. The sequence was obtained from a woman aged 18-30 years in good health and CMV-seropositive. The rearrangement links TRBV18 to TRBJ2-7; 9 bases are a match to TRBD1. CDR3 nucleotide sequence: TGTGCCAGCTCACCTCGACAGGGGGGATACGAGCAGTACTTC. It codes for CASSPRQGGYEQYF.